This is a list of T cell receptor beta chains from one sample in a study of shared clonotypes between healthy human individuals. Here immunoSEQ multiplex PCR was the method, and the copy in TCRdb shows in-frame clones only, minus some. Of under 2,500,000 clones in the sample, more than 90% were seen once. Material: naive CD4+ T cells sorted from blood. These receptors all stem from a man between 18 and 29 years old in good health. Both conserved end residues are part of each CDR3. A D gene is named only where the DNA matches it firmly. A clone size is listed for some rows: how often the clone was seen (once, few, many), or a class if it is expanded.

clone_size j_call d_call v_call cdr3_aa cdr3_nt
few TRBJ2-5 . TRBV5-6 CASSFPRGRETQYF TGTGCCAGCAGCTTTCCTCGGGGGCGGGAGACCCAGTACTTC
. TRBJ2-1 TRBD2 TRBV4-3 CASSPSWSGGNEQFF TGCGCCAGCAGCCCCAGCTGGTCGGGGGGGAATGAGCAGTTCTTC
. TRBJ1-4 . TRBV6-5 CASSSLVGGIEKLFF TGTGCCAGCAGTTCTTTGGTCGGTGGTATTGAAAAACTGTTTTTT
. TRBJ2-7 . TRBV2 CASRDRPYEQYF TGTGCCAGCAGGGACAGACCCTACGAGCAGTACTTC
. TRBJ2-5 TRBD1 TRBV27 CASSRNRGPETQYF TGTGCCAGCAGTCGAAACAGGGGGCCGGAGACCCAGTACTTC
. TRBJ2-5 TRBD2 TRBV4-1 CASSHYLADQETQYF TGCGCCAGCAGCCACTACCTAGCGGACCAAGAGACCCAGTACTTC
. TRBJ2-5 . TRBV6-1 CASSELRLETQYF TGTGCCAGCAGTGAACTAAGATTGGAGACCCAGTACTTC
few TRBJ1-4 . TRBV30 CAWSASYAWGDEKLFF TGTGCCTGGAGTGCATCATATGCATGGGGAGATGAAAAACTGTTTTTT
. TRBJ1-4 . TRBV5-1 CASSLEGREKLFF TGCGCCAGCAGCTTGGAAGGTCGGGAAAAACTGTTTTTT
. TRBJ2-1 TRBD2 TRBV29-1 CSVARTSGGSNEQFF TGCAGCGTGGCTCGGACTAGCGGGGGTTCCAATGAGCAGTTCTTC
. TRBJ2-3 . TRBV11-2 CASSLGTSGARGSGTQYF TGTGCCAGCAGCTTAGGAACGTCTGGGGCGAGAGGTTCGGGTACGCAGTATTTT
once TRBJ1-2 TRBD1 TRBV5-4 CASSFDRGGVYGYTF TGTGCCAGCAGCTTTGACAGGGGGGGAGTCTATGGCTACACCTTC
. TRBJ2-1 . TRBV30 CAWSLRRSNEQFF TGTGCCTGGAGCCTGCGCCGGAGCAATGAGCAGTTCTTC
. TRBJ2-3 TRBD2 TRBV5-4 CASSLEPLAGVTDTQYF TGTGCCAGCAGCTTAGAGCCTTTAGCGGGAGTAACAGATACGCAGTATTTT
once TRBJ2-5 . TRBV7-2 CASSLGWGQETQYF TGTGCCAGCAGCTTAGGCTGGGGGCAAGAGACCCAGTACTTC
. TRBJ1-5 . TRBV7-2 CASSPSTDSNQPQHF TGTGCCAGCAGCCCTAGCACAGATAGCAATCAGCCCCAGCATTTT
. TRBJ1-4 . TRBV29-1 CSVEVTTNEKLFF TGCAGCGTTGAGGTTACAACTAATGAAAAACTGTTTTTT
. TRBJ2-7 . TRBV6-1 CASRGTATYEQYF TGTGCCAGCCGGGGGACAGCCACCTACGAGCAGTACTTC
. TRBJ2-2 . TRBV2 CASSPNTGELFF TGTGCCAGCAGTCCAAACACCGGGGAGCTGTTTTTT
. TRBJ2-3 TRBD1 TRBV10-1 CASSESRQGGTDTQYF TGCGCCAGCAGTGAGTCCAGACAGGGGGGCACAGATACGCAGTATTTT
. TRBJ1-3 . TRBV18 CASSPAEGNTIYF TGTGCCAGCTCACCGGCAGAGGGAAACACCATATATTTT
few TRBJ1-6 . TRBV6-4 CALSNSPLHF TGTGCCTTAAGCAATTCACCCCTCCACTTT
. TRBJ1-5 . TRBV10-3 CAIRQEPNQPQHF TGTGCCATTCGACAGGAACCCAATCAGCCCCAGCATTTT
. TRBJ2-1 TRBD2 TRBV6-5 CASSSRGGLRSSFF TGTGCCAGCTCATCGCGGGGGGGCCTTCGTTCTTCGTTCTTC
once TRBJ2-7 TRBD1 TRBV5-6 CASSLWTGGSYEQYF TGTGCCAGCAGCTTGTGGACAGGTGGAAGCTACGAGCAGTACTTC
. TRBJ1-3 . TRBV5-1 CASSLALGGVSGNTIYF TGCGCCAGCAGCTTGGCTCTAGGGGGAGTCTCTGGAAACACCATATATTTT
. TRBJ2-3 TRBD1 TRBV5-4 CASSLGGQGTDTQYF TGTGCCAGCAGCTTAGGGGGACAGGGCACAGATACGCAGTATTTT
once TRBJ2-5 TRBD2 TRBV5-4 CASSRTSGNQETQYF TGTGCCAGCAGCCGGACTAGCGGAAACCAAGAGACCCAGTACTTC
once TRBJ2-2 . TRBV13 CASSPGRGRNTGELFF TGTGCCAGCAGCCCCGGTCGGGGACGGAACACCGGGGAGCTGTTTTTT
. TRBJ2-1 . TRBV9 CASSPRTSGNEQFF TGTGCCAGCAGCCCCCGAACCTCCGGGAATGAGCAGTTCTTC
. TRBJ2-7 . TRBV9 CASSVAQGVTGEQYF TGTGCCAGCAGCGTAGCGCAGGGAGTTACCGGCGAGCAGTACTTC
once TRBJ1-1 . TRBV20-1 CSARAGLEAFF TGCAGTGCTAGAGCGGGACTGGAAGCTTTCTTT
. TRBJ1-1 . TRBV28 CASSLGRGEAFF TGTGCCAGCAGTTTAGGGAGGGGAGAAGCTTTCTTT
. TRBJ2-1 TRBD2 TRBV18 CASSPLAGGNEQFF TGTGCCAGCTCACCTCTGGCGGGGGGCAATGAGCAGTTCTTC
. TRBJ2-2 TRBD1 TRBV19 CASSIRTGAGELFF TGTGCCAGTAGTATAAGGACAGGGGCCGGGGAGCTGTTTTTT
. TRBJ2-1 . TRBV9 CASSPRDAYNEQFF TGTGCCAGCAGCCCCAGGGACGCTTACAATGAGCAGTTCTTC
few TRBJ2-2 . TRBV10-3 CATGQGRADGELFF TGTGCCACCGGTCAGGGCAGGGCAGACGGGGAGCTGTTTTTT
. TRBJ1-1 . TRBV5-1 CASSPGEGWATEAFF TGCGCCAGCAGCCCCGGCGAGGGATGGGCCACTGAAGCTTTCTTT
. TRBJ2-3 TRBD2 TRBV4-1 CASSQDESGTSGSDTQYF TGCGCCAGCAGCCAAGATGAGTCCGGGACTAGCGGCTCAGATACGCAGTATTTT
. TRBJ1-6 . TRBV6-1 CASSPGQGYNSPLHF TGTGCCAGCAGCCCGGGGCAGGGGTATAATTCACCCCTCCACTTT
few TRBJ2-7 TRBD2 TRBV19 CASSILAGAYEQYF TGTGCCAGTAGTATACTAGCGGGAGCCTACGAGCAGTACTTC
. TRBJ2-5 . TRBV29-1 CSGGGTSGETQYF TGCAGCGGTGGCGGGACCTCCGGAGAGACCCAGTACTTC
. TRBJ1-6 TRBD1 TRBV4-1 CASSHGTGASPLHF TGCGCCAGCAGCCACGGGACAGGGGCTTCACCCCTCCACTTT
once TRBJ2-5 . TRBV6-6 CASRFLDRAGGETQYF TGTGCCAGCAGATTCCTCGACAGGGCTGGAGGGGAGACCCAGTACTTC
. TRBJ1-1 . TRBV18 CASSPQGGWNTEAFF TGTGCCAGCTCACCTCAAGGAGGATGGAACACTGAAGCTTTCTTT
. TRBJ1-2 . TRBV6-6 CASSYSGGPRDGYTF TGTGCCAGCAGTTACTCGGGGGGGCCGAGGGATGGCTACACCTTC
. TRBJ1-1 . TRBV5-1 CASSRFERQGDTEAFF TGCGCCAGCAGCCGATTCGAACGTCAAGGGGACACTGAAGCTTTCTTT
. TRBJ2-5 . TRBV28 CASSIGQSQETQYF TGTGCCAGCAGTATCGGACAGAGCCAAGAGACCCAGTACTTC
. TRBJ1-5 . TRBV5-1 CASSDLGGNQPQHF TGCGCCAGCAGCGACCTCGGTGGCAATCAGCCCCAGCATTTT
. TRBJ2-7 . TRBV19 CASSIIGLPGEQYF TGTGCCAGTAGTATAATTGGTCTGCCCGGCGAGCAGTACTTC
. TRBJ2-7 TRBD1 TRBV4-1 CASSQGGQGSYEQYF TGCGCCAGCAGCCAAGGCGGACAGGGCTCCTACGAGCAGTACTTC
. TRBJ1-2 TRBD1 TRBV2 CASRGQGAFYGYTF TGTGCCAGCAGAGGACAGGGGGCCTTCTATGGCTACACCTTC
once TRBJ2-3 TRBD2 TRBV7-9 CASSPGLGRTDTQYF TGTGCCAGCAGCCCTGGACTAGGACGCACAGATACGCAGTATTTT
. TRBJ2-1 TRBD1 TRBV27 CASSPQGTGGNNEQFF TGTGCCAGCAGTCCGCAGGGGACAGGTGGGAACAATGAGCAGTTCTTC
once TRBJ1-3 TRBD1 TRBV10-3 CAISAGTGTGNTIYF TGTGCCATCAGTGCCGGGACAGGGACTGGAAACACCATATATTTT
. TRBJ2-5 . TRBV11-2 CASSSTSQETQYF TGTGCCAGCAGCTCGACCTCCCAAGAGACCCAGTACTTC
. TRBJ2-1 . TRBV5-1 CASSLNADFYNEQFF TGCGCCAGCAGCTTAAACGCCGACTTTTACAATGAGCAGTTCTTC
. TRBJ2-1 TRBD2 TRBV7-2 CASSLVMGLAGGNEQFF TGTGCCAGCAGCTTAGTTATGGGACTAGCGGGAGGGAATGAGCAGTTCTTC
. TRBJ1-1 . TRBV7-9 CASSLPGRGDTEAFF TGTGCCAGCAGCTTACCGGGACGGGGGGACACTGAAGCTTTCTTT
. TRBJ1-3 . TRBV2 CASSELEGNTIYF TGTGCCAGCAGTGAACTAGAGGGGAACACCATATATTTT